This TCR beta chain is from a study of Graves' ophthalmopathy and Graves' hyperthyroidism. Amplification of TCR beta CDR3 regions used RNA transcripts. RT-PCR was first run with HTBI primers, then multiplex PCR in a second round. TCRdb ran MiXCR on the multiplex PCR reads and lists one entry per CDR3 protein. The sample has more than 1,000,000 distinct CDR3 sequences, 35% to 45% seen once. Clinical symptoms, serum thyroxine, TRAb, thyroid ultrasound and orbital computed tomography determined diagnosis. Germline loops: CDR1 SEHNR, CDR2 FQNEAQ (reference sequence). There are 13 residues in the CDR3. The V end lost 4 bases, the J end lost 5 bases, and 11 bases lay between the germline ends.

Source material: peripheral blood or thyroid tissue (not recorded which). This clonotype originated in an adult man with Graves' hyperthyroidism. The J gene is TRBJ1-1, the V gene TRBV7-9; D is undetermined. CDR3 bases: TGTGCCAGCAGCTCCCAGAGACGGACTGAAGCTTTCTTT. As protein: CASSSQRRTEAFF.